Below are 29 T cell receptor beta chains sequenced from a single sample in a study of T cell responses to AZD1222 COVID-19 vaccine (dated by TCRdb to the early 2020s). The protocol used for the library was the immunoSEQ multiplex PCR assay. TCRdb mirrors the immuneACCESS table, restricted to in-frame sequences. Some clones are absent from its copies; in checked studies, under half trace to an unresolved V gene, and the reason for the others is unknown. This sample comprises over 85,000 clones, 70% to 90% of them detected only once. The biggest ten clones account for around 3.2% of the sample. This specimen's time point label, interpreted: baseline before first vaccination. The sample consisted of peripheral blood, taken on day 0 of AZD1222 vaccination. These receptors were obtained from an adult in good health.

This clone occurred once. The V and J genes are TRBV9 and TRBJ2-1; TRBD2 is a possible D gene (6 bases). V lost 0 bases and J 9 bases, leaving 16 bases between the germline ends. Germline-derived CDR1 and CDR2 are SGDLS and YYNGEE. This CDR3 has 15 residues. This CDR3 reads CASSVVWSGSSEQFF. As DNA, the CDR3 is TGTGCCAGCAGCGTAGTATGGAGCGGGTCGAGTGAGCAGTTCTTC.

The chain carries TRBV3-1 (or the pseudogene TRBV3-2) and TRBJ2-1; D may be TRBD1 or TRBD2 (7 bases each). There are 15 residues in the CDR3. The germline CDR1 and CDR2 sequences are LGHDT and YNNKEL (reference sequence). V lost 4 bases, J lost 8 bases, and 18 bases lay in between. Here the CDR3 reads CASSPGRGGWDEQFF. The CDR3 nucleotides read TGTGCCAGCAGCCCCGGCAGGGGGGGGTGGGATGAGCAGTTCTTC.

The chain employs TRBV30 and TRBJ1-3; D call uncertain. V lost 3 bases and J lost 0, with 9 bases in between. Germline V gives CDR1 GTSNPN, CDR2 SVGIG (reference sequence). This CDR3 region has 14 residues. CDR3 DNA sequence: TGTGCCTGGAGAGCGGCCAGCTCTGGAAACACCATATATTTT. It specifies CAWRAASSGNTIYF.

The J gene is TRBJ2-1, the V gene TRBV4-3; 7 bases are a match to TRBD1. The CDR3 has 16 residues. Trimming cost V 3 bases and J 6 bases; bases outside gene matches: 11. Germline assignment: CDR1 LGHNA and CDR2 YSLEER. The CDR3 nucleotides read TGCGCCAGCAGCCACGGATCCGGACAGGAGGTCAATGAGCAGTTCTTC. Protein product: CASSHGSGQEVNEQFF.

The V call is TRBV9, the J call TRBJ2-7, with D maybe TRBD2 (6 bases). The CDR3 runs to 16 residues. Trimming stripped 0 bases from V and 3 bases from J, with 16 bases between. Germline CDR1 is SGDLS and CDR2 is YYNGEE. The CDR3 is CASSVGGTFSLYEQYF. CDR3 DNA: TGTGCCAGCAGCGTAGGAGGGACTTTCTCCCTCTACGAGCAGTACTTC.

The chain recombines TRBV2 with TRBJ1-5; TRBD1 agrees at 7 bases. Per the germline V gene, CDR1 is SNHLY and CDR2 is FYNNEI. The trim removed 6 bases at V and 3 bases at J, leaving 2 bases unmatched. The CDR3 sequence is 13 residues long. The CDR3 DNA is TGTGCCAGCAGACAGGGGATCAATCAGCCCCAGCATTTT. It codes for CASRQGINQPQHF.

J is TRBJ1-2 and V is TRBV2; no firm D call. Trimming took off 7 bases at V and 4 bases at J, with 13 bases between the two ends. The CDR3 consists of 13 residues. The germline gives CDR1 SNHLY, CDR2 FYNNEI. CDR3 sequence: CASTTDASYGYTF. The DNA for the CDR3 is TGTGCCAGCACGACCGACGCGAGCTATGGCTACACCTTC.

This rearrangement joins TRBV2 to TRBJ1-5, with TRBD1 matching 10 bases. The CDR3 is 15 residues long. V was clipped by 5 bases and J by 2 bases; unmatched bases: 3. The germline CDR1 and CDR2 sequences are SNHLY and FYNNEI. The CDR3 coding sequence is TGTGCCAGCAGTAGGGACAGGGGAGGCAATCAGCCCCAGCATTTT. This codes for CASSRDRGGNQPQHF. The full variable domain, its missing parts supplied by reference TRBV2 and TRBJ1-5, is EPEVTQTPSHQVTQMGQEVILRCVPISNHLYFYWYRQILGQKVEFLVSFYNNEISEKSEIFDDQFSVERPDGSNFTLKIRSTKLEDSAMYFCASSRDRGGNQPQHFGDGTRLSIL.

The J gene is TRBJ2-2, the V gene TRBV28, with 9 bases fitting TRBD1. CDR1 is MDHEN, CDR2 SYDVKM, per germline. Unmatched junction bases numbered 8, after V lost 5 bases and J lost 4 bases. The CDR3 length is 16 residues. The CDR3 bases are TGTGCCAGCAGTGTCCCGGGACAGGGAACCACCGGGGAGCTGTTTTTT. Protein: CASSVPGQGTTGELFF.

Concerning this clone itself: A junction boundary mismatches the germline segment, possibly from a read error. This sequence joins TRBV7-7 and TRBJ2-1; the match to TRBD1 covers 12 bases. The CDR3 consists of 15 residues. Germline V gives CDR1 SSHAT, CDR2 FNYEAQ (reference sequence). In nucleotides, the CDR3 is TGTGCTAGCAGCCCCGGGACAGGGGGCCTCCTGGAGCAGTTCTTC. Its translation: CASSPGTGGLLEQFF. Full variable domain (remainder filled in from reference TRBV7-7 and TRBJ2-1): GAGVSQSPRYKVTKRGQDVTLRCDPISSHATLYWYQQALGQGPEFLTYFNYEAQPDKSGLPSDRFSAERPEGSISTLTIQRTEQRDSAMYRCASSPGTGGLLEQFFGPGTRLTVL.

CDR3 region: CASSTAGGSTDTQYF. The CDR3 region has the DNA TGCGCCAGCAGCACCGCGGGGGGGAGCACAGATACGCAGTATTTT. The genes are TRBV5-1 and TRBJ2-3; 9 nucleotides match TRBD2. Germline values: CDR1 SGHRS, CDR2 YFSETQ. With 4 bases clipped from V and 0 bases from J, the junction kept 3 bases outside the gene matches. This CDR3 spans 15 amino acids. Filled out from reference TRBV5-1 and TRBJ2-3, the complete variable domain reads KAGVTQTPRYLIKTRGQQVTLSCSPISGHRSVSWYQQTPGQGLQFLFEYFSETQRNKGNFPGRFSGRQFSNSRSEMNVSTLELGDSALYLCASSTAGGSTDTQYFGPGTRLTVL.

The chain combines TRBV18 with TRBJ1-5, with D hard to call. Germline V gene lookup returns CDR1 KGHSH and CDR2 LQKENI. The length of the CDR3 is 14 residues. V lost 0 bases and J lost 6, with 9 bases in between. The CDR3: CASSPPPGVQPQHF. CDR3 coding DNA: TGTGCCAGCTCACCACCGCCCGGGGTTCAGCCCCAGCATTTT.

The chain couples TRBV11-3 to TRBJ2-2; a possible D gene is TRBD1 (5 bases). CDR1 SGHNT and CDR2 YENEEA come from the germline V gene. V was cut by 6 bases and J by 8 bases, with 10 bases left in between. The CDR3 covers 12 residues. CDR3 bases: TGTGCCAGCAGTCCCCCAGGGGGGGAGCTGTTTTTT. It is translated as CASSPPGGELFF.

The chain couples TRBV29-1 to TRBJ1-3, with D possibly being TRBD1 (5 bases). The CDR3 covers 11 residues. V dropped 1 base and J dropped 7 bases, with 5 bases sitting between them. Germline V gene lookup returns CDR1 SQVTM and CDR2 ANQGSEA. CDR3 coding DNA: TGCAGCGTTGAAGGGGGCAACACCATATATTTT. Residues: CSVEGGNTIYF.

V is TRBV28 and J is TRBJ1-2; 8 nucleotides align to TRBD1. The CDR3 length is 16 residues. The trim removed 1 base at V and 8 bases at J, leaving 12 bases unmatched. The germline V gene encodes CDR1 MDHEN and CDR2 SYDVKM. The CDR3 DNA reads TGTGCCAGCAGTTTATTCGAGGACAGGGAGTTGGGCGGCTACACCTTC. It codes for CASSLFEDRELGGYTF.

This clone was observed once. The chain has TRBV5-3 and TRBJ2-2; 8 bases map to TRBD2. TRBV5-3 is labeled an ORF, and its function is uncertain. This CDR3 is built from 18 residues. V lost 4 bases, J lost 1 base, and 12 bases stayed unmatched. In DNA, the CDR3 is TGTGCCAGAAGCCCCCGCGTCCCTAGCGGGCAGAACACCGGGGAGCTGTTTTTT. As protein: CARSPRVPSGQNTGELFF.

The V call is TRBV3-1 (or the pseudogene TRBV3-2), the J call TRBJ2-1; 7 bases align to TRBD2. Germline V lookup: CDR1 LGHDT, CDR2 YNNKEL (reference sequence). The CDR3 length is 16 residues. The junction had 4 bases not matched to a gene; V was cut back by 0 bases and J by 2 bases. The CDR3 nucleotides read TGTGCCAGCAGCCAAGAAGGGCGGGGGACCTACAATGAGCAGTTCTTC. This encodes CASSQEGRGTYNEQFF.

This clone showed up just a few times. The V call is TRBV5-1, the J call TRBJ1-2, with D perhaps TRBD1 (5 bases). The CDR3 length is 13 residues. Trimming pared 0 bases from V and 8 bases from J, leaving 11 bases between. Germline V gene lookup returns CDR1 SGHRS and CDR2 YFSETQ. This CDR3 reads CASSLEGFWGYTF. In nucleotides, the CDR3 is TGCGCCAGCAGCTTGGAGGGGTTTTGGGGCTACACCTTC.

The chain combines TRBV18 with TRBJ2-7, with D maybe TRBD1 (5 bases). Germline values: CDR1 KGHSH, CDR2 LQKENI. V was shortened by 1 base and J by 3 bases, with 13 bases between the two germline ends. The CDR3 runs 15 residues. The CDR3 is CASSPQGRQNYEQYF. CDR3 coding DNA: TGTGCCAGCTCACCACAAGGGCGACAGAACTACGAGCAGTACTTC. The variable domain in full, with the rest retrieved from reference TRBV18 and TRBJ2-7, is NAGVMQNPRHLVRRRGQEARLRCSPMKGHSHVYWYRQLPEEGLKFMVYLQKENIIDESGMPKERFSAEFPKEGPSILRIQQVVRGDSAAYFCASSPQGRQNYEQYFGPGTRLTVT.

J is TRBJ2-7 and V is TRBV19, with 7 nucleotides matching TRBD2. The CDR3 is 15 amino acids. Germline lookup yields CDR1 LNHDA and CDR2 SQIVND (reference sequence). After removal of 8 bases from V and 0 bases from J, the junction contained 10 bases not matched to a gene. The CDR3 region is CASSLGGGSSYEQYF. The DNA for the CDR3 is TGTGCCAGTTCCCTTGGCGGGGGTAGCTCCTACGAGCAGTACTTC.

The V call is TRBV15, the J call TRBJ1-6; D not certain. V lost 1 base to trimming and J lost 5 bases, with 9 bases between them. Germline CDR1 is LNHNV and CDR2 is YYDKDF (reference sequence). This CDR3 region has 15 residues. The CDR3 reads CATSRGAVDNSPLHF. The CDR3 DNA sequence: TGTGCCACCAGCAGAGGGGCCGTAGATAATTCACCCCTCCACTTT. The full variable domain, with the rest looked up from reference TRBV15 and TRBJ1-6, is DAMVIQNPRYQVTQFGKPVTLSCSQTLNHNVMYWYQQKSSQAPKLLFHYYDKDFNNEADTPDNFQSRRPNTSFCFLDIRSPGLGDTAMYLCATSRGAVDNSPLHFGNGTRLTVT.

The chain recombines TRBV14 with TRBJ2-5, with 8 bases identical to TRBD2. This CDR3 is 17 amino acids long. Germline V gene sequence: CDR1 SGHDN, CDR2 FVKESK. Trimming took 0 bases from V and 5 from J; bases not matched to a gene: 11. DNA for the CDR3: TGTGCCAGCAGCCAAGAACCCCTAGCGGGTAATCGGGAGACCCAGTACTTC. Residues: CASSQEPLAGNRETQYF.

This clone was observed once. The chain has TRBV5-1 and TRBJ2-1; 8 bases map to TRBD2. There are 14 residues in the CDR3. After removal of 5 bases from V and 6 bases from J, the junction contained 7 bases not matched to a gene. Germline CDR1 SGHRS, CDR2 YFSETQ. CDR3 amino acids: CASRQGLGTNEQFF. The CDR3 DNA sequence: TGCGCCAGCAGACAGGGACTAGGGACCAATGAGCAGTTCTTC. Full variable domain (outside the CDR3, taken from reference TRBV5-1 and TRBJ2-1): KAGVTQTPRYLIKTRGQQVTLSCSPISGHRSVSWYQQTPGQGLQFLFEYFSETQRNKGNFPGRFSGRQFSNSRSEMNVSTLELGDSALYLCASRQGLGTNEQFFGPGTRLTVL.

This clone was seen once. V gene TRBV10-3 combines with J gene TRBJ2-3; D ambiguous. Germline-derived CDR1 and CDR2 are ENHRY and SYGVKD. The CDR3 is 11 residues long. Trimming pared 7 bases from V and 2 bases from J, leaving 4 bases between. The CDR3, as DNA: TGTGCCATCAAAAACACAGATACGCAGTATTTT. Encoded protein: CAIKNTDTQYF.

The chain uses TRBV7-3 and TRBJ2-1; TRBD1 is a possible D gene (5 bases). The V gene lost 2 bases and the J gene lost 7 bases, with 6 bases spanning the gap. The V gene's germline CDR1 is SGHTA and CDR2 FQGTGA. The CDR3 runs 12 residues. This CDR3 is CASSLDSNEQFF. The CDR3 DNA reads as TGTGCCAGCAGCTTAGACAGTAATGAGCAGTTCTTC.

The rearrangement links TRBV7-3 to TRBJ2-5; maybe TRBD2 (5 bases). CDR1 and CDR2 (germline): SGHTA, FQGTGA. The CDR3 length is 15 residues. V lost 0 bases and J lost 4, with 12 bases in between. The CDR3 nucleotides read TGTGCCAGCAGCTTAACGACGCGGGCGGGAGAGACCCAGTACTTC. Translating it yields CASSLTTRAGETQYF.

The gene calls are TRBV5-1 and TRBJ1-2, with D maybe TRBD1 (5 bases). Germline CDR1 and CDR2: SGHRS and YFSETQ. The CDR3 contains 14 residues. The V end was cut by 4 bases, the J end by 8 bases, with 18 bases between. This CDR3 is CASSRGSDKGGYTF. The CDR3 nucleotides read TGCGCCAGCAGCCGGGGGTCGGATAAGGGAGGCTACACCTTC.

With respect to this clone: The same CDR3 can be traced to other DNA sequences in this sample. The J gene is TRBJ1-2, the V gene TRBV5-1; the D is unclear. The V end was cut by 0 bases, the J end by 4 bases, with 4 bases between. The CDR3 length is 12 residues. Germline V lookup: CDR1 SGHRS, CDR2 YFSETQ. In DNA form, the CDR3 reads TGCGCCAGCAGCTTGGAGGGCTATGGCTACACCTTC. Translating it yields CASSLEGYGYTF. Variable domain in full (rest from reference TRBV5-1 and TRBJ1-2): KAGVTQTPRYLIKTRGQQVTLSCSPISGHRSVSWYQQTPGQGLQFLFEYFSETQRNKGNFPGRFSGRQFSNSRSEMNVSTLELGDSALYLCASSLEGYGYTFGSGTRLTVV.

This clone was recorded once. The V gene is TRBV9, the J gene TRBJ2-5; either TRBD1 or TRBD2 may fit D (5 bases each). The CDR3 has 16 residues. Per the germline V gene, CDR1 is SGDLS and CDR2 is YYNGEE. V dropped 3 bases and J dropped 4 bases, with 19 bases sitting between them. CDR3 nucleotide sequence: TGTGCCAGCAGCGGGGACGCTAAGGGTGTAGTAGAGACCCAGTACTTC. This sequence encodes CASSGDAKGVVETQYF.